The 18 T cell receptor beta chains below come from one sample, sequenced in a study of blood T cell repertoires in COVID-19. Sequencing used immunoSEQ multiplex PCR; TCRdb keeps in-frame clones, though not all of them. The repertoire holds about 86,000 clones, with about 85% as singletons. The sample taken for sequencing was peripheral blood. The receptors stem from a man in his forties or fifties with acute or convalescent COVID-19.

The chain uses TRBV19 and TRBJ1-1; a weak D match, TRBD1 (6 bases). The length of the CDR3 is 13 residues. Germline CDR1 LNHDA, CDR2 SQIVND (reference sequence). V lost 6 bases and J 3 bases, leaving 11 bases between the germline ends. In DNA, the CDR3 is TGTGCCAGTAGCTCCAAGGGGGACACTGAAGCTTTCTTT. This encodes CASSSKGDTEAFF.

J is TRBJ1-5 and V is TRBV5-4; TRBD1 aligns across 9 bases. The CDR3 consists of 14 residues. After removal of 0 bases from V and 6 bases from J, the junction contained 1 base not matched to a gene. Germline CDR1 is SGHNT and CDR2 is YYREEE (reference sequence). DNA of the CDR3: TGTGCCAGCAGCTTGGAGGACAGGGGTCAGCCCCAGCATTTT. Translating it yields CASSLEDRGQPQHF.

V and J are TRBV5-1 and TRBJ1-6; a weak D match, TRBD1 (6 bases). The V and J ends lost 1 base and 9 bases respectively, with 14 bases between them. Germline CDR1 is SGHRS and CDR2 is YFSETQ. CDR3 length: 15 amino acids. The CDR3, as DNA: TGCGCCAGCAGCTTGTTCACAGGGCAAGGTTCACCCCTCCACTTT. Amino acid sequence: CASSLFTGQGSPLHF.

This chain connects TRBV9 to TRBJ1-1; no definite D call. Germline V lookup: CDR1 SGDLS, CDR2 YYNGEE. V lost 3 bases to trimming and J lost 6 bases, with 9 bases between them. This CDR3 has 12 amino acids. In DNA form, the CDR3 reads TGTGCCAGCAGCGCCTCGACTGCTGAAGCTTTCTTT. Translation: CASSASTAEAFF.

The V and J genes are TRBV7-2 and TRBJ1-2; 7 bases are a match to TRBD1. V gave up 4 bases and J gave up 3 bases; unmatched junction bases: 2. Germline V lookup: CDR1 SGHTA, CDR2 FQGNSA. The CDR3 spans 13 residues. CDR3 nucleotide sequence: TGTGCCAGCAGCTCGGGACAGCACTATGGCTACACCTTC. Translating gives CASSSGQHYGYTF.

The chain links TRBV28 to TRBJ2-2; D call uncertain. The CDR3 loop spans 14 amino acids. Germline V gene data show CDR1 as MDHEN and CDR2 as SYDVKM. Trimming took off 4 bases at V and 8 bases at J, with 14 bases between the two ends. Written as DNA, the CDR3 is TGTGCCAGCAGTTCCATGCTAGGTTTGGGGGAGCTGTTTTTT. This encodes CASSSMLGLGELFF.

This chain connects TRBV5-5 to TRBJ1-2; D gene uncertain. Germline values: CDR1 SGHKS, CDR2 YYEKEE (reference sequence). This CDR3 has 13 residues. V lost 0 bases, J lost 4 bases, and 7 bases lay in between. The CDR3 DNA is TGTGCCAGCAGCTTGGAGACAACCTATGGCTACACCTTC. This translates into CASSLETTYGYTF.

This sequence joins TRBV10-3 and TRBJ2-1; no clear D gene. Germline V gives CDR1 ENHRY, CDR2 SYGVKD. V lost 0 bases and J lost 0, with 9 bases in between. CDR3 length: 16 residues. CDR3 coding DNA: TGTGCCATCAGTGAGTCTATCTCTACCTCCTACAATGAGCAGTTCTTC. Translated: CAISESISTSYNEQFF.

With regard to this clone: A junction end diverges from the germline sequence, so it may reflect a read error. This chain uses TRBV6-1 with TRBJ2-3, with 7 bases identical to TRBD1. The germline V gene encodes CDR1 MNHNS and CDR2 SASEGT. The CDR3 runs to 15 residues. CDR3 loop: CASSDRGQGADTQYF. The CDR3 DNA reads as TGTGCCAGTAGTGATCGGGGCCAGGGGGCAGATACGCAGTATTTT.

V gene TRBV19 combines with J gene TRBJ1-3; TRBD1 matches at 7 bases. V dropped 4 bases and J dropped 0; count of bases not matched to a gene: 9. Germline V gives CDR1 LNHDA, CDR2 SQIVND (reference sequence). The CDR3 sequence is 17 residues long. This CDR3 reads CASSRTDRTFSGNTIYF. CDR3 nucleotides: TGTGCCAGTAGTAGGACGGACAGGACCTTCTCTGGAAACACCATATATTTT.

The CDR3 is CASSDWTGLTKNIQYF. For the CDR3, the DNA is TGTGCCAGCAGTGATTGGACAGGGTTGACCAAAAACATTCAGTACTTC. The chain employs TRBV2 and TRBJ2-4, with 8 bases that match TRBD1. V shed 3 bases, J shed 2 bases, and the junction held 6 bases outside the gene matches. This CDR3 spans 16 amino acids. CDR1 SNHLY and CDR2 FYNNEI come from the germline V gene.

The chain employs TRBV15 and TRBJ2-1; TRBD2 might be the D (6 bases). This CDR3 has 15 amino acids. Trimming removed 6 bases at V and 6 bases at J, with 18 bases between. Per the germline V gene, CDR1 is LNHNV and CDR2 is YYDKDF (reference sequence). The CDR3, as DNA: TGTGCCACCAGTACTTGGGGATCCGGGAGCAATGAGCAGTTCTTC. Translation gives CATSTWGSGSNEQFF.

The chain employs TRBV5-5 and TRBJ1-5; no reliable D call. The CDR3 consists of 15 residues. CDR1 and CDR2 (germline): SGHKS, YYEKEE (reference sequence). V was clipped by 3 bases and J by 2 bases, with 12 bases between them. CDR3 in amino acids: CASSSRLSGNQPQHF. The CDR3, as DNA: TGTGCCAGCAGCTCCAGGCTATCTGGCAATCAGCCCCAGCATTTT.

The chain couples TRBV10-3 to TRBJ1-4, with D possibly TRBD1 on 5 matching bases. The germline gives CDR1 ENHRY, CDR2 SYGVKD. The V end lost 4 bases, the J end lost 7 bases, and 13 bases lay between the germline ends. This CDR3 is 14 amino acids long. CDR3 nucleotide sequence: TGTGCCATCAGTGGGGAGGGGATTGGTGAAAAACTGTTTTTT. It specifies CAISGEGIGEKLFF.

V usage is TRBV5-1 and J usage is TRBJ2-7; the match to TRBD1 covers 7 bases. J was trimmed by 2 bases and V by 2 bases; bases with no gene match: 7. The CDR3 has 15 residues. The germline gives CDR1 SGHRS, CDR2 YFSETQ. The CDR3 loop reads CASSFGDRETYEQYF. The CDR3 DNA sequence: TGCGCCAGCAGCTTTGGAGACAGGGAAACCTACGAGCAGTACTTC.

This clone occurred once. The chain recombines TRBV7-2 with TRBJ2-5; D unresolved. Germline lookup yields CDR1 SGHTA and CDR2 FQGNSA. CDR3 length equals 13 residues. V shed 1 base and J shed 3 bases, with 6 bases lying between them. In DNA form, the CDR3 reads TGTGCCAGCAGCTTAGTGAGTAAAGAGACCCAGTACTTC. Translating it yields CASSLVSKETQYF.

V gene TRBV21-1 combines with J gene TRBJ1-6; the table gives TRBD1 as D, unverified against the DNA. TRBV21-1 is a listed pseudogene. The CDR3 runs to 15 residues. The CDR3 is CASRQQGRSNSPLHF. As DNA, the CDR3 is TGTGCCAGCCGACAACAGGGACGGAGTAATTCACCCCTCCACTTT.

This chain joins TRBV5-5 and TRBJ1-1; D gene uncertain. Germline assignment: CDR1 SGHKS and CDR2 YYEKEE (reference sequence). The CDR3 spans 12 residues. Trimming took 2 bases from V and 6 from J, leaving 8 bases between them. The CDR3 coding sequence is TGTGCCAGCAGCTTTACCCTATCTGAAGCTTTCTTT. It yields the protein CASSFTLSEAFF.